The 10 T cell receptor beta chains listed next were all sequenced from one sample in a study of blood T cell repertoires in COVID-19. Measured with immunoSEQ multiplex PCR; TCRdb has only the in-frame clones, and not every one. The data hold around 330,000 clones, with roughly 88% observed a single time. The sequencing input was peripheral blood. These receptors were taken from a woman in her 30s with COVID-19, enrolled during active disease.

The rearrangement joins TRBV10-1 to TRBJ1-1; TRBD1 matches at 7 bases. The CDR3 covers 14 residues. Trimming at V came to 5 bases and at J to 5 bases, leaving 8 bases not matched to a gene. CDR1 is WNHNN and CDR2 is SYGVQD in the germline V gene (reference sequence). CDR3 coding DNA: TGCGCCAGCAGTCCGAGGACAGGTCGGACTGAAGCTTTCTTT. Protein product: CASSPRTGRTEAFF.

In its sample, this clone was seen a few times. Other nucleotide sequences from this sample produce the same CDR3. The V call is TRBV6-5, the J call TRBJ1-1; weak D call: TRBD1 (5 bases). The CDR3 runs 15 residues. V was pared by 0 bases and J by 1 base, with 9 bases between. The germline V gene encodes CDR1 MNHEY and CDR2 SVGAGI. This CDR3 reads CASSYSAGRNTEAFF. In nucleotides, the CDR3 is TGTGCCAGCAGTTACTCCGCAGGGCGGAACACTGAAGCTTTCTTT.

V usage is TRBV29-1 and J usage is TRBJ2-5, with D possibly TRBD2 on 6 matching bases. Between the trimmed V and J ends, which lost 6 bases and 4 bases, there was a span of 15 bases. This CDR3 is 13 amino acids long. CDR1 SQVTM and CDR2 ANQGSEA come from the germline V gene. Here the CDR3 reads CSVVAQGGETQYF. CDR3 DNA sequence: TGCAGCGTGGTAGCGCAGGGAGGAGAGACCCAGTACTTC.

In its sample, this clone was seen once. V is TRBV11-3 and J is TRBJ2-3, with TRBD2 matching 10 bases. CDR3 length: 16 amino acids. Germline V gives CDR1 SGHNT, CDR2 YENEEA. Trimming removed 5 bases from V and 2 bases from J; junction bases left unmatched: 7. The CDR3 is CASSPIAGGLTDTQYF. CDR3 bases: TGTGCCAGCAGCCCTATAGCGGGGGGTCTCACAGATACGCAGTATTTT.

The chain has TRBV9 and TRBJ2-5; D unclear. The V and J ends lost 0 bases and 2 bases respectively, with 5 bases between them. The CDR3 consists of 13 residues. Germline V gene lookup returns CDR1 SGDLS and CDR2 YYNGEE. The CDR3 is CASSVGLQETQYF. As DNA, the CDR3 is TGTGCCAGCAGCGTAGGTCTACAAGAGACCCAGTACTTC.

This chain connects TRBV2 to TRBJ1-1, with 7 bases aligning to TRBD1. Looked up from germline, CDR1 is SNHLY and CDR2 is FYNNEI. The CDR3 contains 14 residues. V lost 6 bases and J lost 1; bases outside the gene matches: 5. The CDR3 nucleotides read TGTGCCAGCAGGGGGGACAGCCCGAACACTGAAGCTTTCTTT. Its translation: CASRGDSPNTEAFF.

This clone appeared once. The chain links TRBV19 to TRBJ1-2, with TRBD1 identical over 10 bases. V shed 5 bases, J shed 6 bases, and the junction held 6 bases outside the gene matches. The CDR3 is 14 amino acids. The germline V gene has CDR1 LNHDA and CDR2 SQIVND (reference sequence). CDR3 residues: CASSWTGGLDGYTF. The CDR3 coding sequence is TGTGCCAGTAGTTGGACAGGGGGTTTGGATGGCTACACCTTC.

The gene calls are TRBV2 and TRBJ1-2; the D is unclear. Germline CDR1 reads SNHLY; CDR2 reads FYNNEI. CDR3 length: 14 amino acids. Trimming took 6 bases from V and 4 from J, leaving 15 bases between them. The CDR3 DNA sequence: TGTGCCAGCAGCCTAAAGGCAGGCCCCTATGGCTACACCTTC. Protein product: CASSLKAGPYGYTF.

This clone has just one count. The rearrangement joins TRBV7-2 to TRBJ2-2, with 10 bases aligning to TRBD1. The trim removed 5 bases at V and 5 bases at J, leaving 5 bases unmatched. This CDR3 is 15 amino acids long. In germline, CDR1 is SGHTA, CDR2 FQGNSA. The CDR3 DNA reads as TGTGCCAGCAGCCTCGACAGGGGGCAGACCGGGGAGCTGTTTTTT. Protein sequence: CASSLDRGQTGELFF.

V and J are TRBV5-1 and TRBJ1-4, with 7 bases aligning to TRBD1. Germline CDR1 reads SGHRS; CDR2 reads YFSETQ. The CDR3 has 15 amino acids. The V segment lost 1 base and the J segment 5 bases; nucleotides outside the gene matches: 5. CDR3 protein: CASSLTGTENEKLFF. CDR3 DNA: TGCGCCAGCAGCTTGACCGGGACAGAGAATGAAAAACTGTTTTTT.